The TCR beta chain described here comes from a study of T cells in Graves' hyperthyroidism and ophthalmopathy (dated by TCRdb to about 2019). Study-wide context: Peripheral blood was sampled at the time of initial diagnosis, prior to any treatment. A discovery cohort of about a hundred patients, approximately 45 with Graves' ophthalmopathy and about 58 with stable Graves' hyperthyroidism, was used to find distinguishing TCR V-J signatures. Prospective prediction of ophthalmopathy was tested in an independent validation cohort consisting of 18 hyperthyroidism patients and 15 or so patients who later progressed to ophthalmopathy. For training and testing, the 100 or so patients in the discovery cohort were randomly divided in a 7:3 ratio. The study also compared thyroid tissue and blood T-cell repertoires from five or six Graves' hyperthyroidism patients. Following sampling, methimazole starting at 30 mg daily was given to hyperthyroidism patients, and high-dose intravenous methylprednisolone was given to ophthalmopathy patients. TCR Vbeta CDR3 sequencing of roughly 140 peripheral blood samples (fewer than 45 ophthalmopathy, 75 hyperthyroidism and around 17 progressor patients) is reported in the paper.

Findings and caveats that apply to the study as a whole: A model built on a 13 V-J signature distinguished ophthalmopathy from stable hyperthyroidism, reaching approximately 89% sensitivity and under 84% specificity in cross-validation and 80%/75% in testing. During validation, the model predicted progression to ophthalmopathy a median of about 5.9 months ahead of onset, with around 70% sensitivity and roughly 75% specificity. No statistical method was used to fix the sample size in advance, and group allocation was not hidden from the investigators. Most expanded thyroid clonotypes (frequency above 0.001) were also detected in blood, a finding suggesting that blood repertoires may reflect thyroid immune responses.

Hyperthyroidism patients were aged 18 to 65 years and newly diagnosed, with disease duration of less than 2 months. Any patient with an uncontrolled infection, another autoimmune disease, pregnancy or lactation was excluded. Diagnoses relied on clinical symptoms, serum thyroxine and TRAb, thyroid ultrasound and orbital computed tomography. Blood from progressor patients was collected at the time of first diagnosis with hyperthyroidism, before any ophthalmopathy symptoms had appeared. Ficoll-Paque density gradient centrifugation was used to isolate PBMCs from around 10 ml of fresh peripheral blood. Patients classed as progressors first received a Graves' hyperthyroidism diagnosis and then went on to develop ophthalmopathy during follow-up. Total RNA was extracted using Trizol reagent, and RNA quality was assessed on an Agilent 2100 Bioanalyzer. Amplification of TCR beta CDR3 regions was carried out from RNA transcripts. The first round of RT-PCR for the TCR CDR3 was performed with the HTBI primer set and the Qiagen OneStep RT-PCR kit. Libraries were constructed in a second round of multiplex PCR, after which size selection and purification were carried out. Libraries were sequenced paired-end with 100 bp reads on an Illumina HiSeq2000. The original pipeline was this. SOAPnuke was used to process the raw data, throwing out any read that contained adapters or uncalled bases, had a mean Phred below 15, or lacked an exact constant-primer or identifier match. High-quality paired reads were merged with COPE v1.2.5, and unique nucleotide sequences were defined as clonotypes. Clonotypes were aligned to IMGT TRBV, TRBD and TRBJ reference segments using MiTCR v1.1. The analysis included only V-J combinations with a frequency above 0.0001, which together covered more than 99% of the repertoires. The TCS score was defined as F50 (clonal expansion) divided by E x V (chaos), with BLOSUM62-based TCRdist calculated between CDR3 peptides within each V-J. Welch's t-statistics and random forest reduced 500 to 650 V-J features to fewer than 15, which were used in a naive Bayes classifier (R e1071). TCRdb itself trimmed the public reads at Q25 with fastp, ran MiXCR and retained productive beta chains. Rows merge per CDR3 protein into single entries with the most common DNA and genes. The V and J calls reflect TCRdb's pipeline rather than the authors' work. Present in this sample are approximately 600,000 distinct CDR3 sequences, approximately 15% of which were seen just once. The ten most abundant clones make up roughly 6.2% of the sample.

The table lists this clonotype with a few counts. There is no known antigen for this receptor. No base qualities exist here, and no much larger clone lies one base off it. Counted from cysteine to phenylalanine, this CDR3 has 13 amino acids. Only the CDR3 DNA is retained, 39 bases long and in frame from the first base. Via the germline V gene (reference sequence), CDR1 is DFQATT and CDR2 SNEGSKA. The junction carries 14 bases between V and J, which are trimmed by 6 bases and 5 bases respectively. The V and J segments used are TRBV20-1 and TRBJ1-5, with an unclear D gene assignment. The specimen sequenced was blood. This TCR derives from a woman in her thirties with Graves' hyperthyroidism that later progressed to Graves' ophthalmopathy. The nucleotide sequence is TGCAGTGCAGGCCGGACGGGCGATCAGCCCCAGCATTTT. Translated, this is CSAGRTGDQPQHF.